This T cell receptor (beta chain) was identified in a study of identical twins (dated by TCRdb to between 2015 and 2016). Regarding the complete study: To test whether fetal clonotypes persist, the study used deep sequencing on TCR alpha and beta repertoires from monozygotic twins, unrelated adults of various ages, and cord blood. Replicate twin experiments were performed at different times using different library preparation protocols to rule out contamination. Broad study findings and their caveats: Because the same donors could not be followed over many years, conclusions were based on cross-sectional statistical analysis. Out-of-frame TCR alpha sequences shared between twins showed an excess of low generation-probability sequences compared with coincidental sharing between unrelated individuals. Fewer insertions were carried by abundant cord blood beta clonotypes, a similar but weaker trend appeared in young adult naive repertoires, and no such trend appeared in memory repertoires. Excess twin sharing in beta out-of-frame sequences was weaker because fewer shared sequences lowered the signal-to-noise ratio. Out-of-frame TCR alpha sharing in monozygotic twins was systematically underestimated by recombination models, whereas sharing between unrelated individuals was in agreement with the recombination models. Zero-insertion analyses could be partly confounded by invariant T cells such as MAIT and iNKT, although diverse VJ usage argued against such confounding for most clonotypes.

Worth noting for this clonotype: Its antigen is still unknown. No base qualities exist here, and no much larger clone lies one base off it.

Library preparation used 5' RACE. The instrument was an Illumina HiSeq 2000. Template switching introduced a universal primer binding site; the final cDNA contained a unique molecular identifier, enabling accurate counting of TCR cDNA molecules. Specific primers in the conserved constant-segment region were used to synthesize first-strand cDNA for TCR alpha and beta chains. Each cDNA library was double barcoded, with a SMART-Mk sample barcode plus Illumina barcodes, to control for contamination. Two successive PCR steps introduced TruSeq adapter sequences along with Illumina sample barcodes. Sequencing of the TCR alpha and beta cDNA libraries was done on the Illumina HiSeq platform using custom primers. In the paper's pipeline: Unique molecular identifiers were extracted from raw reads with MiGEC, and CDR3 positions were determined with MiXCR. Recombination models were inferred per individual with the repgenHMM and IGoR tools using an EM algorithm. The tcR package in R was used for shared clonotype analysis, with sharing normalized by the product of cloneset sizes. To study raw recombination free of thymic and clonal selection effects, out-of-frame nonproductive sequences were analyzed. The raw public reads went through TCRdb reprocessing: fastp at Q25, MiXCR clone calling, in-frame beta chains kept. Rows matching on CDR3 protein sequence are summarized as one entry with the most common DNA and genes. The V and J calls shown here were made by TCRdb, not taken from the authors' results. The sample includes about 730,000 distinct CDR3 sequences, with roughly 20% observed a single time. The ten biggest clones cover 4.3% of the sample.

From cysteine to phenylalanine, the CDR3 is 15 amino acids long. Only CDR3 DNA remains: 45 bases, in frame from the first base. CDR1 MNHNS and CDR2 SASEGT are derived from the germline V gene. The germline V end is reduced by 6 bases and the J end by 6 bases; junction bases left unmatched: 11. All donors were healthy Caucasians. The twin cohort consisted of three pairs of female monozygotic twins, all aged roughly 18 to 30 years. Peripheral blood mononuclear cells were used as the source from which RNA for TCR libraries was isolated. These records were also assigned to another study, of T cells expressing NK-cell markers. From that second study: TCR beta-chain repertoires were profiled in sorted CD3+CD56+NKG2C+, CD3+CD56+NKG2C- and CD3+CD56-NKG2C+ T-cell subsets from eight donors. Among the eight sequenced donors, seven were HCMV-seropositive and one was HCMV-seronegative. To restrict sorting to alphabetaTCR-expressing T cells, an anti-gammadeltaTCR antibody was added in several experiments. In roughly 6 donors, the dominant CD3+CD56+NKG2C+ clonotypes were found to rank among the top 10 CD8+ clonotypes and to make up about 1.0-7.5% of CD8+ T cells. Those dominant clonotypes were again the most abundant among CD3+CD56-NKG2C+ cells in a few donors, at roughly 25-65%. Whether the expanded NKG2C-expressing T cell clones were specific for HCMV antigens was left unclear. The eight sequenced donors were randomly selected healthy volunteers, three men and five women. To determine HCMV serostatus, a commercial ELISA kit was used to detect HCMV-specific IgG in serum. For about six donors, bulk peripheral blood T-cell repertoires were additionally sequenced from unsorted PBMC. MIGEC handled demultiplexing of the reads and grouping by UMI, while MiTCR was used to assemble and quantify clonotypes. To exclude erroneous sequences, only TCR cDNA sequences supported by at least two reads were retained. The tcR package was used for downstream repertoire analysis, and clonotypes were matched between fractions using CDR3 nucleotide sequence together with V segment. VDJmatch was used to annotate antigen specificity against VDJdb, with one amino acid substitution in CDR3 permitted.

The sequencing input was PBMCs. The chain uses TRBV6-1 and TRBJ2-7, and TRBD1 aligns with 10 junction nucleotides. This receptor was identified in a woman under 30 in good health. For the CDR3, the sequence is CASRSGTGVYSEQYF. The DNA reads TGTGCCAGCAGATCCGGGACAGGGGTATACTCCGAGCAGTACTTC.